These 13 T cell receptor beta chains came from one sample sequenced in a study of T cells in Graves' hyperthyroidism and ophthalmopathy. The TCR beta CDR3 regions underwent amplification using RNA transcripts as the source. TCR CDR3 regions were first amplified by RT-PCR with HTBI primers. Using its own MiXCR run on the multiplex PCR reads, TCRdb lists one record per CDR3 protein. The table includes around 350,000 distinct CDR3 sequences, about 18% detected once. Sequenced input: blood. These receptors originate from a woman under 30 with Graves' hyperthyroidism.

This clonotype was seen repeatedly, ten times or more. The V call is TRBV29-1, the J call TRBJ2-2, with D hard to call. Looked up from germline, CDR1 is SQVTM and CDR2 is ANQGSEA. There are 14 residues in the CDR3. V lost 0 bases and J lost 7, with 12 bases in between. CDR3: CSVEDPTAGGELFF. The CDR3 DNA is TGCAGCGTTGAAGATCCAACAGCAGGCGGGGAGCTGTTTTTT.

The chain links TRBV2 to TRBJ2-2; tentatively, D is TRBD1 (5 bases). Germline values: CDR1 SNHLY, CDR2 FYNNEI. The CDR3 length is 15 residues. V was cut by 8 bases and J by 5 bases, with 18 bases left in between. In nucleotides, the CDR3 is TGTGCCAGCGACAGCGACACCAGTCAAACCGGGGAGCTGTTTTTT. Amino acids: CASDSDTSQTGELFF.

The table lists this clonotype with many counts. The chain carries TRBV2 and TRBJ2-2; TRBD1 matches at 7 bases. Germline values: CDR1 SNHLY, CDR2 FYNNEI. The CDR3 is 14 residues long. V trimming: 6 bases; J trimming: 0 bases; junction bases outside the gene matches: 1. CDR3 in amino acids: CASRDRPNTGELFF. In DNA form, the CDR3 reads TGTGCCAGCAGGGACAGGCCGAACACCGGGGAGCTGTTTTTT. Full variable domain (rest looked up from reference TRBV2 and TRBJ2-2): EPEVTQTPSHQVTQMGQEVILRCVPISNHLYFYWYRQILGQKVEFLVSFYNNEISEKSEIFDDQFSVERPDGSNFTLKIRSTKLEDSAMYFCASRDRPNTGELFFGEGSRLTVL.

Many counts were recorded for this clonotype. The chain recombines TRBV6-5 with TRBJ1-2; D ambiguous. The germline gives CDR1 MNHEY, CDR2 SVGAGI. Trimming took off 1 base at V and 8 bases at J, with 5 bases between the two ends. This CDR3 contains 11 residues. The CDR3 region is CASSYLGGYTF. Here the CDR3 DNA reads TGTGCCAGCAGTTACTTAGGAGGCTACACCTTC.

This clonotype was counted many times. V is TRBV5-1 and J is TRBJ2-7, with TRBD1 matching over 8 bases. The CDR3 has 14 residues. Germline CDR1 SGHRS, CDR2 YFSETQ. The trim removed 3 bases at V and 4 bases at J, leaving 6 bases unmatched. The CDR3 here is CASSWGTGPYEQYF. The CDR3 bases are TGCGCCAGCAGCTGGGGGACAGGACCTTACGAGCAGTACTTC.

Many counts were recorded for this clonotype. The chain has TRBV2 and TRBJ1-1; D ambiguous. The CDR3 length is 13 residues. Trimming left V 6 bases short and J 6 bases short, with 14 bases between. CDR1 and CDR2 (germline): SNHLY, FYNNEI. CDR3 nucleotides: TGTGCCAGCAGCAATAATCAGCACCCTGAAGCTTTCTTT. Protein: CASSNNQHPEAFF. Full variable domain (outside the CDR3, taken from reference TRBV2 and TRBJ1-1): EPEVTQTPSHQVTQMGQEVILRCVPISNHLYFYWYRQILGQKVEFLVSFYNNEISEKSEIFDDQFSVERPDGSNFTLKIRSTKLEDSAMYFCASSNNQHPEAFFGQGTRLTVV.

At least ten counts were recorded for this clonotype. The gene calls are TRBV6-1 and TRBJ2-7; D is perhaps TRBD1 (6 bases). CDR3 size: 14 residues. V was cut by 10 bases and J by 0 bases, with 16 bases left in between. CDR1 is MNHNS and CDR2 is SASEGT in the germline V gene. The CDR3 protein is CANQTGTSSYEQYF. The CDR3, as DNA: TGTGCCAACCAGACCGGGACAAGCTCCTACGAGCAGTACTTC.

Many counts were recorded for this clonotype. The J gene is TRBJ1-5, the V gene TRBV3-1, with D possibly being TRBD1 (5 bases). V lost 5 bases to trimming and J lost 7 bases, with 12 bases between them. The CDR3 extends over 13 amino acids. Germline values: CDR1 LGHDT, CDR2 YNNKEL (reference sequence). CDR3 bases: TGTGCCAGCAGCTTTCAGTGGGGCCAGCCCCAGCATTTT. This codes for CASSFQWGQPQHF. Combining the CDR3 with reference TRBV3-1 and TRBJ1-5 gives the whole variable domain DTAVSQTPKYLVTQMGNDKSIKCEQNLGHDTMYWYKQDSKKFLKIMFSYNNKELIINETVPNRFSPKSPDKAHLNLHINSLELGDSAVYFCASSFQWGQPQHFGDGTRLSIL.

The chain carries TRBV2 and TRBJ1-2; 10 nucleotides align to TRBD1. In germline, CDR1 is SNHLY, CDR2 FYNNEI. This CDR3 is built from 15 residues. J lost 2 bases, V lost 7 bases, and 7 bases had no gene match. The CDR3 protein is CASKTRTGGNYGYTF. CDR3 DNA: TGTGCCAGCAAGACGCGGACAGGGGGGAACTATGGCTACACCTTC.

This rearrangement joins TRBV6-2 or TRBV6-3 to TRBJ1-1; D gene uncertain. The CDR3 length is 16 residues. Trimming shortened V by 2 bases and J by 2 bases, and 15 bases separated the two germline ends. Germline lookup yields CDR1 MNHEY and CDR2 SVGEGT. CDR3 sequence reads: CASSYAPTIPNTEAFF. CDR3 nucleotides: TGTGCCAGCAGTTACGCCCCCACTATCCCCAACACTGAAGCTTTCTTT.

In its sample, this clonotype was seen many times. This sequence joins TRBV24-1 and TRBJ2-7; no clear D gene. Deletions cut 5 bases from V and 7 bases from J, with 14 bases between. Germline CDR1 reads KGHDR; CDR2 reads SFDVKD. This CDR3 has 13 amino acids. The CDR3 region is CATSGAGLGEQYF. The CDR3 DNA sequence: TGTGCCACCAGTGGAGCTGGTCTCGGAGAGCAGTACTTC.

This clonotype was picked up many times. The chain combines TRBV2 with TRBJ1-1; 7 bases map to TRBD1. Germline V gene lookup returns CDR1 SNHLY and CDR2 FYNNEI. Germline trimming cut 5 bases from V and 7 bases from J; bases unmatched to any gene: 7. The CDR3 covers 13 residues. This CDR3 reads CASSQTGAGEAFF. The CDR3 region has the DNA TGTGCCAGCAGTCAAACAGGGGCCGGTGAAGCTTTCTTT. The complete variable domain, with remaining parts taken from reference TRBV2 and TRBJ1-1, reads EPEVTQTPSHQVTQMGQEVILRCVPISNHLYFYWYRQILGQKVEFLVSFYNNEISEKSEIFDDQFSVERPDGSNFTLKIRSTKLEDSAMYFCASSQTGAGEAFFGQGTRLTVV.

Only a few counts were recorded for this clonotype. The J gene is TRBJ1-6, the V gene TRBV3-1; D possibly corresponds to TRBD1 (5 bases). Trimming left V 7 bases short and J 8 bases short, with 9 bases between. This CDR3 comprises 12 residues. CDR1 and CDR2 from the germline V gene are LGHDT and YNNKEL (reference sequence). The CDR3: CASKRGDSPLHF. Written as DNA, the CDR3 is TGTGCCAGCAAGCGGGGGGATTCACCCCTCCACTTT.